This record looks at one T cell receptor beta chain sequence and its context. The CDR3 loop spans 16 amino acids. The germline V gene encodes CDR1 MDHEN and CDR2 SYDVKM. Trimming removed 1 base from V and 8 bases from J; junction bases left unmatched: 10. Per the original data handling: Amplification of reference gene primers was used by the study to estimate nucleated cell counts. Some clones are missing from TCRdb's copy, which holds only in-frame ones; the method was immunoSEQ multiplex PCR. The V and J calls and clone size come from that table; D and trimming were worked out from the DNA. This sample has approximately 82,000 clones, with 85% to 95% found just once. The data are from a study of blood T cell repertoires in COVID-19. About the research overall: PBMCs, B-cell-depleted T cells, or T cells were the source of the cDNA or gDNA that made up the material.

This rearrangement joins TRBV28 to TRBJ1-5, with TRBD1 identical over 8 bases. The receptor's source is a woman aged 60 to 75 with active COVID-19. Sequenced sample: peripheral blood. CDR3 nucleotides: TGTGCCAGCAGTTTATCCCGGACAGGGAGGGGTGAGCCCCAGCATTTT. Its translation is CASSLSRTGRGEPQHF.